The 3 T cell receptor beta chains below all came from one sample that was sequenced in a study of blood T cell repertoires in COVID-19. TCRdb's copy holds only in-frame clones and misses some; the assay was immunoSEQ multiplex PCR. The sample has 200,000 to 300,000 clones; approximately 90% are singletons. Sequenced input: peripheral blood. Receptors were obtained from a man in his 60s who had recovered from COVID-19.

The CDR3 DNA sequence: TGTGCCAGCAGCGTGAACAGGGGGCGCGACGATCATGGCTACACCTTC. Its protein product is CASSVNRGRDDHGYTF. The chain carries TRBV7-2 and TRBJ1-2, with 9 bases that match TRBD1. With 5 bases clipped from V and 6 bases from J, the junction kept 13 bases outside the gene matches. Germline values: CDR1 SGHTA, CDR2 FQGNSA. The CDR3 runs 16 residues.

This rearrangement joins TRBV12-3 or TRBV12-4 to TRBJ2-5; D is possibly TRBD2 (7 bases). Trimming removed 7 bases from V and 5 bases from J, with 14 bases in between. The CDR3 covers 13 residues. Here the CDR3 reads CASTYGGRETQYF. CDR3 in DNA: TGTGCCAGCACCTACGGGGGGCGGGAGACCCAGTACTTC.

The chain has TRBV3-1 (or the pseudogene TRBV3-2) and TRBJ2-2, with TRBD2 as a possible D gene (5 bases). CDR3 length: 19 amino acids. Trimming removed 3 bases at V and 8 bases at J, with 28 bases between. Germline assignment: CDR1 LGHDT and CDR2 YNNKEL (reference sequence). The DNA for the CDR3 is TGTGCCAGCAGCCACCGCAACTTCCGGGCCCGAGGGTGGGGTGGGGAGCTGTTTTTT. Translation gives CASSHRNFRARGWGGELFF.